This T cell receptor beta chain derives from a study of shared clonotypes between healthy human individuals. Whole-study context: Per-donor plates numbered three CD4 naive, three CD4 memory, two CD8 naive and one CD8 memory.

The repertoire was sequenced with immunoSEQ multiplex PCR; TCRdb's copy has only in-frame clones and lacks some. The sample holds roughly 890,000 clones, 92% seen once. Notes on the study in general: In general, naive subsets displayed greater estimated richness than memory subsets did. Generation probabilities of non-shared clonotypes were lower (relative to those shared by all four donors).

Comments on this clone: Its target is not known.

Naive CD8 cells comprised CD45RO-negative, CCR7-positively selected cells, excluding terminally differentiated effector memory CD45RA+ cells. Participating donors were healthy, HIV-negative adults free of recent acute infections or vaccinations. The CDR3 contains 15 residues. Trimming took 5 bases from V and 9 from J; bases not matched to a gene: 9. Germline values: CDR1 SGHTA, CDR2 FQGTGA. The clonotype was recovered from a man aged 25-45 years in good health. Material: naive CD8+ T cells sorted from blood. The chain recombines TRBV7-3 with TRBJ2-1; TRBD2 agrees at 11 bases. The CDR3 reads CASSPLAGGPREQFF. In nucleotides, the CDR3 is TGTGCCAGCAGCCCATTAGCGGGAGGGCCTCGTGAGCAGTTCTTC.